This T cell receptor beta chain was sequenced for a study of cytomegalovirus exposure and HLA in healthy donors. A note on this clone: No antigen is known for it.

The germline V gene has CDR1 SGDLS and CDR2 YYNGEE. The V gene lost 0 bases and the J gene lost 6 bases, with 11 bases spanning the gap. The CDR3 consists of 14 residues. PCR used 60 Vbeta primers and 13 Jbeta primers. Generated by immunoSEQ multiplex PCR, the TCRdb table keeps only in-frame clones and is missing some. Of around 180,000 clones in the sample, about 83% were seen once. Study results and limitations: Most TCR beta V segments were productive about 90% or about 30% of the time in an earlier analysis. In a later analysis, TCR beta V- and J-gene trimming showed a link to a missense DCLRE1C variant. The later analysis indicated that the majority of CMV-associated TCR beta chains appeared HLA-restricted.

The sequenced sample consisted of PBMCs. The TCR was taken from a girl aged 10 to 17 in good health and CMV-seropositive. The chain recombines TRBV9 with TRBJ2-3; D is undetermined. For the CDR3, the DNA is TGTGCCAGCAGCGTAGGGGCCGTCTCCGATACGCAGTATTTT. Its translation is CASSVGAVSDTQYF.